This entry lists 29 T cell receptor beta chains sequenced from one sample in a study of CD8+ T cells in alopecia areata. Once RNA had been extracted, it was reverse transcribed into cDNA to act as the sequencing template. Profiling relied on immunoSEQ multiplex PCR, and the TCRdb table lists in-frame clones only, not all of them. The profile covers roughly 250,000 clones, with about two thirds appearing a single time and 0.95% to 1.5% taken by the ten largest. The specimen comprised CD4+ T cells sorted from blood, sampled at week 0. These receptors were obtained from a human donor with alopecia areata.

This clone was seen just once. The chain couples TRBV4-2 to TRBJ1-6, with TRBD1 matching 8 bases. Germline CDR1 and CDR2: LGHNA and YNFKEQ. Germline trimming cut 0 bases from V and 8 bases from J; bases unmatched to any gene: 6. The CDR3 is 16 amino acids. The CDR3 region has the DNA TGTGCCAGCAGCCAAGATTGGAGACAGGGGTATTCACCCCTCCACTTT. This codes for CASSQDWRQGYSPLHF.

This clone was seen a handful of times. V and J are TRBV29-1 and TRBJ2-3; D is possibly TRBD1 or TRBD2 (5 bases each). The CDR3 loop spans 11 amino acids. Deletions cut 3 bases from V and 8 bases from J, with 9 bases between. Germline lookup yields CDR1 SQVTM and CDR2 ANQGSEA. In DNA form, the CDR3 reads TGCAGCGTTGAGAGGGGTGGTACGCAGTATTTT. Translation: CSVERGGTQYF.

The chain links TRBV2 to TRBJ1-5, with D hard to call. Looked up from germline, CDR1 is SNHLY and CDR2 is FYNNEI. Trimming left V 4 bases short and J 8 bases short, with 15 bases between. The CDR3 loop spans 14 amino acids. The chain's CDR3 is CASSGGLGGKPQHF. CDR3 sequence (DNA): TGTGCCAGCAGTGGAGGTCTGGGAGGCAAGCCCCAGCATTTT.

The chain employs TRBV27 and TRBJ1-2, with D uncertain. This CDR3 comprises 13 residues. The germline CDR1 and CDR2 sequences are MNHEY and SMNVEV (reference sequence). V dropped 6 bases and J dropped 1 base, with 9 bases sitting between them. The CDR3 DNA follows: TGTGCCAGCAGCAAAAGGATTAACTATGGCTACACCTTC. Amino acids: CASSKRINYGYTF.

The rearrangement uses TRBV5-1 and TRBJ2-1, with 12 bases aligning to TRBD1. V was clipped by 1 base and J by 8 bases; unmatched bases: 4. The CDR3 contains 15 residues. Per germline, CDR1 SGHRS and CDR2 YFSETQ. The CDR3 is CASSLRDRGLDEQFF. The CDR3 nucleotides are TGCGCCAGCAGCTTGAGGGACAGGGGGCTCGATGAGCAGTTCTTC.

This clone was found a few times. The chain uses TRBV7-2 and TRBJ2-5; D uncertain. There are 14 residues in the CDR3. Trimming took 0 bases from V and 2 from J, leaving 7 bases between them. Germline V gives CDR1 SGHTA, CDR2 FQGNSA. CDR3 protein: CASSLAMRQETQYF. The CDR3, as DNA: TGTGCCAGCAGCTTAGCGATGAGGCAAGAGACCCAGTACTTC.

This clone was detected a few times. This chain joins TRBV25-1 and TRBJ2-7; 7 positions match TRBD2. In germline, CDR1 is MGHDK, CDR2 SYGVNS. This CDR3 contains 14 residues. J was trimmed by 6 bases and V by 1 base; bases with no gene match: 6. In DNA, the CDR3 is TGTGCCAGCAGTGAATCTTGGGGAGGGAGCGAGCAGTACTTC. Amino acids: CASSESWGGSEQYF.

V is TRBV30 and J is TRBJ1-4; 7 bases map to TRBD1. Germline V CDR1 and CDR2: GTSNPN, SVGIG (reference sequence). Losses at the gene ends were 1 base for V and 6 bases for J; bases not matched to a gene: 8. The CDR3 runs to 15 residues. In nucleotides, the CDR3 is TGTGCCTGGAGTGCCCTACAGGGGTCCTATGAAAAACTGTTTTTT. Translating gives CAWSALQGSYEKLFF.

CDR3 amino acids: CSVQAGGPGNEQFF. In nucleotides, the CDR3 is TGCAGCGTCCAAGCGGGGGGGCCAGGAAATGAGCAGTTCTTC. This chain connects TRBV29-1 to TRBJ2-1; 10 positions agree with TRBD2. Losses at the gene ends were 6 bases for V and 7 bases for J; bases not matched to a gene: 9. This CDR3 contains 14 residues. Germline CDR1 reads SQVTM; CDR2 reads ANQGSEA.

This rearrangement joins TRBV4-3 to TRBJ2-7; perhaps TRBD1 as D (6 bases). Between the trimmed V and J ends, which lost 0 bases and 2 bases, there was a span of 11 bases. This CDR3 contains 15 residues. Germline V gene data show CDR1 as LGHNA and CDR2 as YSLEER. The CDR3 sequence is CASSQEEQGPYEQYF. CDR3 sequence (DNA): TGCGCCAGCAGCCAAGAGGAACAGGGCCCCTACGAGCAGTACTTC.

V and J are TRBV9 and TRBJ2-5; the match to TRBD1 covers 10 bases. The CDR3 is 16 amino acids. With 4 bases clipped from V and 2 bases from J, the junction kept 8 bases outside the gene matches. CDR1 and CDR2 from the germline V gene are SGDLS and YYNGEE. The CDR3 nucleotides are TGTGCCAGCAGCCTCGGACAGGGGGTTGCACAAGAGACCCAGTACTTC. Residues: CASSLGQGVAQETQYF.

V is TRBV21-1 and J is TRBJ1-5. TRBV21-1 is given as a pseudogene. The CDR3 contains 14 residues. The DNA for the CDR3 is TGTGCCAGCAGCAACGGCAGCGGAAATCAGCCCCAGCATTTT. This translates into CASSNGSGNQPQHF.

The chain recombines TRBV5-6 with TRBJ1-6; the D is unclear. V lost 1 base to trimming and J lost 4 bases, with 9 bases between them. The CDR3 totals 15 residues. Germline V gene sequence: CDR1 SGHDT, CDR2 YYEEEE. The CDR3 protein is CASSLKGWYNSPLHF. The CDR3, as DNA: TGTGCCAGCAGCTTGAAGGGATGGTATAATTCACCCCTCCACTTT.

This clone was counted only a few times. A read error may produce the germline difference seen at one junction end. This chain connects TRBV7-7 to TRBJ2-5; D uncertain. The CDR3 has 13 amino acids. Germline-derived CDR1 and CDR2 are SSHAT and FNYEAQ (reference sequence). The CDR3 region has the DNA TGTGCTAGCAGCTACGGGCACCAAGAGACCCAGTACTTC. Residues: CASSYGHQETQYF.

This clone came up a few times. The chain uses TRBV5-4 and TRBJ2-5; no clear D gene. Germline V gives CDR1 SGHNT, CDR2 YYREEE (reference sequence). The ends were cut back, 5 bases at V and 1 base at J, with 9 bases in the middle. This CDR3 is built from 13 residues. CDR3 in DNA: TGTGCCAGCAGTGCTAAGGGCCAAGAGACCCAGTACTTC. This gives the protein CASSAKGQETQYF.

The CDR3 reads CASIGQGGYRSSYNEQFF. DNA of the CDR3: TGTGCCAGCATCGGACAGGGTGGTTACCGGAGCTCCTACAATGAGCAGTTCTTC. The V gene is TRBV7-9, the J gene TRBJ2-1; 8 positions agree with TRBD1. Germline trimming cut 7 bases from V and 0 bases from J; bases unmatched to any gene: 14. The germline gives CDR1 SEHNR, CDR2 FQNEAQ (reference sequence). The CDR3 has 18 amino acids. Based on the CDR3 plus reference TRBV7-9 and TRBJ2-1, the full variable domain is DTGVSQNPRHKITKRGQNVTFRCDPISEHNRLYWYRQTLGQGPEFLTYFQNEAQLEKSRLLSDRFSAERPKGSFSTLEIQRTEQGDSAMYLCASIGQGGYRSSYNEQFFGPGTRLTVL.

This chain links TRBV18 with TRBJ1-5; tentative D call: TRBD1 (5 bases). The germline V gene encodes CDR1 KGHSH and CDR2 LQKENI. With 2 bases removed from V and 8 bases from J, the gap between germline ends came to 10 bases. The CDR3 has 13 amino acids. The CDR3 region has the DNA TGTGCCAGCTCACCAGGGGGAATGGAGCCCCAGCATTTT. Amino acids: CASSPGGMEPQHF.

The gene calls are TRBV29-1 and TRBJ2-5; 7 positions agree with TRBD2. The J segment lost 5 bases and the V segment lost 6 bases, leaving 12 bases of the junction unmatched. The CDR3 consists of 14 residues. Germline V gene sequence: CDR1 SQVTM, CDR2 ANQGSEA. The CDR3 reads CSVLFTAGVETQYF. The CDR3 DNA reads as TGCAGCGTCCTTTTCACGGCGGGGGTGGAGACCCAGTACTTC.

V usage is TRBV27 and J usage is TRBJ1-2, with 7 bases matching TRBD1. This CDR3 spans 14 amino acids. In germline, CDR1 is MNHEY, CDR2 SMNVEV (reference sequence). Losses at the gene ends were 5 bases for V and 2 bases for J; bases not matched to a gene: 5. The CDR3 protein is CASSPRTGNYGYTF. DNA for the CDR3: TGTGCCAGCAGTCCCCGGACAGGAAACTATGGCTACACCTTC.

The chain carries TRBV4-1 and TRBJ2-5; 10 bases align to TRBD2. The germline gives CDR1 MGHRA, CDR2 YSYEKL. The CDR3 has 14 amino acids. V shed 4 bases and J 5 bases; nucleotides not matched to a gene: 4. The DNA for the CDR3 is TGCGCCAGCAGCCGCCTGGGACTAGCGGAGACCCAGTACTTC. This encodes CASSRLGLAETQYF.

The J gene is TRBJ1-1, the V gene TRBV6-6; TRBD1 aligns across 7 bases. CDR3 length: 15 amino acids. V lost 6 bases and J lost 4; bases outside the gene matches: 11. Germline V lookup: CDR1 MNHNY, CDR2 SVGAGI (reference sequence). CDR3 sequence: CASRPNRGGGTEAFF. In nucleotides, the CDR3 is TGTGCCAGCAGGCCAAACAGGGGAGGGGGCACTGAAGCTTTCTTT.

The chain joins TRBV4-2 to TRBJ1-5; the D is unclear. V was trimmed by 1 base and J by 4 bases, leaving 5 bases between them. This CDR3 contains 13 residues. Germline V gene sequence: CDR1 LGHNA, CDR2 YNFKEQ. The chain's CDR3 is CASSQVTNQPQHF. The CDR3 bases are TGTGCCAGCAGCCAAGTAACTAATCAGCCCCAGCATTTT.

This chain connects TRBV30 to TRBJ2-2; D might be TRBD2 (5 bases). Between the trimmed V and J ends, which lost 2 bases and 6 bases, there was a span of 10 bases. This CDR3 contains 13 residues. CDR1 GTSNPN and CDR2 SVGIG come from the germline V gene (reference sequence). The CDR3 DNA reads TGTGCCTGGAGTAGAGGAGCGGCCGGGGAGCTGTTTTTT. Translated: CAWSRGAAGELFF.

This clone showed up just a few times. CDR3 bases: TGCAGCGGGACCGACGGACCCTACGAGCAGTACTTC. The encoded protein is CSGTDGPYEQYF. The chain is built from TRBV29-1 and TRBJ2-7; D is unresolved. Germline loops: CDR1 SQVTM, CDR2 ANQGSEA. This CDR3 comprises 12 residues. The V and J ends lost 7 bases and 2 bases respectively, with 12 bases between them.

V usage is TRBV29-1 and J usage is TRBJ1-2, with D perhaps TRBD1 (6 bases). The CDR3 covers 13 residues. Trimming cost V 1 base and J 6 bases, with 12 bases left between them. Germline lookup yields CDR1 SQVTM and CDR2 ANQGSEA. The chain's CDR3 is CSVEVWQGNGYTF. The CDR3 region has the DNA TGCAGCGTTGAAGTCTGGCAGGGGAATGGCTACACCTTC. The whole variable domain, remainder taken from reference TRBV29-1 and TRBJ1-2, is SAVISQKPSRDICQRGTSLTIQCQVDSQVTMMFWYRQQPGQSLTLIATANQGSEATYESGFVIDKFPISRPNLTFSTLTVSNMSPEDSSIYLCSVEVWQGNGYTFGSGTRLTVV.

Remarks on this clone: This sample also contains other DNA sequences that code for the same CDR3. The genes are TRBV5-6 and TRBJ2-6; the D is unclear. This CDR3 region has 17 residues. In germline, CDR1 is SGHDT, CDR2 YYEEEE. Trimming removed 4 bases from V and 0 bases from J, with 14 bases in between. The CDR3 DNA is TGTGCCAGCAGCCCTGGACCTAACGACTCTGGGGCCAACGTCCTGACTTTC. It is translated as CASSPGPNDSGANVLTF.

The count of this clone is one. The chain combines TRBV14 with TRBJ1-1, with D possibly matching TRBD1 (5 bases). CDR3 length: 15 amino acids. The V gene lost 3 bases and the J gene lost 6 bases, with 17 bases spanning the gap. Germline V gene data show CDR1 as SGHDN and CDR2 as FVKESK. The CDR3 DNA reads as TGTGCCAGCAGCCAGTGTTGGATTTGGACACCTGAAGCTTTCTTT. Its translation: CASSQCWIWTPEAFF.

The CDR3 spells CASSPVAGTGYTF. The CDR3 region has the DNA TGTGCCAGCAGCCCGGTGGCTGGGACCGGCTACACCTTC. This rearrangement joins TRBV7-3 to TRBJ1-2, with D perhaps TRBD1 (5 bases). V shed 5 bases and J shed 8 bases, with 15 bases lying between them. The length of the CDR3 is 13 residues. CDR1 and CDR2 (germline): SGHTA, FQGTGA. The full variable domain, rest sourced from reference TRBV7-3 and TRBJ1-2, is GAGVSQTPSNKVTEKGKYVELRCDPISGHTALYWYRQSLGQGPEFLIYFQGTGAADDSGLPNDRFFAVRPEGSVSTLKIQRTERGDSAVYLCASSPVAGTGYTFGSGTRLTVV.

This chain joins TRBV6-5 and TRBJ1-1; 7 nucleotides line up with TRBD1. Germline CDR1 and CDR2: MNHEY and SVGAGI. V was pared by 5 bases and J by 11 bases, with 11 bases of the junction left unmatched. This CDR3 has 13 residues. The CDR3 is CASSAWGQPMAFF. Here the CDR3 DNA reads TGTGCCAGCAGTGCTTGGGGACAGCCGATGGCTTTCTTT.